The rows below give T cell receptor beta chains drawn from one sample of a study of blood T cell repertoires in COVID-19. Repertoires were generated with immunoSEQ multiplex PCR, while TCRdb's copy carries only in-frame clones and drops some. The table includes under 300,000 clones, around 89% detected once. Material for sequencing was PBMCs or T cells enriched from blood (not recorded which). Source of these receptors: a woman in her thirties or forties with acute COVID-19. The CDR3 runs from the conserved cysteine through the conserved F or W. D genes are given only for firm matches. Clone sizes are given selectively: once, few, many, or a class where the clone is expanded.

J,V,D,size,CDR3,DNA
TRBJ1-2,TRBV5-1,TRBD1,.,CASSPTGNYGYTF,TGCGCCAGCAGCCCGACAGGGAACTATGGCTACACCTTC
TRBJ1-4,TRBV5-4,.,.,CASSSGGAGEKLFF,TGTGCCAGCAGCTCGGGTGGGGCTGGTGAAAAACTGTTTTTT
TRBJ1-4,TRBV2,.,.,CASKRRTNEKLFF,TGTGCCAGCAAGAGGCGGACTAATGAAAAACTGTTTTTT
TRBJ1-2,TRBV2,.,.,CASSVGSPGGYTF,TGTGCCAGCAGTGTGGGGTCCCCGGGAGGCTACACCTTC
TRBJ2-1,TRBV7-9,.,.,CASSFSRGQLNEQFF,TGTGCCAGCAGCTTTAGTCGGGGACAATTAAATGAGCAGTTCTTC
TRBJ1-5,TRBV20-1,.,.,CSASSGRNQPQHF,TGCAGTGCTAGTTCAGGGCGCAATCAGCCCCAGCATTTT
TRBJ2-3,TRBV4-1,.,.,CASSPLSVASTDTQYF,TGCGCCAGCAGCCCCCTGTCCGTAGCCAGCACAGATACGCAGTATTTT
TRBJ1-4,TRBV5-1,.,once,CASSLTGINEKLFF,TGCGCCAGCAGCTTGACAGGGATTAATGAAAAACTGTTTTTT
TRBJ1-2,TRBV30,.,.,CAWSDSYGYTF,TGTGCCTGGAGTGACAGCTATGGCTACACCTTC
TRBJ1-5,TRBV2,TRBD1,.,CASRPGQKTNSNQPQHF,TGTGCCAGCAGGCCGGGACAGAAAACAAATAGCAATCAGCCCCAGCATTTT
TRBJ1-2,TRBV5-1,.,.,CASSLARGEGYTF,TGCGCCAGCAGCTTGGCGCGGGGTGAAGGCTACACCTTC
TRBJ2-7,TRBV7-2,.,once,CASSVSYEQYF,TGTGCCAGCAGCGTTAGTTACGAGCAGTACTTC
TRBJ2-6,TRBV21-1,.,.,CASRVGGIPGANVLTF,TGTGCCAGCAGGGTCGGCGGGATTCCTGGGGCCAACGTCCTGACTTTC
TRBJ2-7,TRBV18,TRBD1,.,CASSHSTGYGSYEQYF,TGTGCCAGCTCACACTCGACAGGGTACGGCTCCTACGAGCAGTACTTC
TRBJ1-5,TRBV24-1,TRBD1,.,CATSDRTGRWDQPQHF,TGTGCCACCAGTGATCGGACAGGCCGGTGGGATCAGCCCCAGCATTTT
TRBJ1-6,TRBV30,.,.,CGGARDSNSPLHF,TGTGGGGGTGCGAGGGATTCGAATTCACCCCTCCACTTT
TRBJ2-7,TRBV18,.,.,CASSPPLQGTRAPYF,TGTGCCAGCTCACCACCATTACAGGGTACCAGGGCCCCGTACTTC
TRBJ1-6,TRBV12-5,TRBD1,.,CASGSVQGASSPLHF,TGTGCTAGTGGTTCAGTGCAGGGGGCTTCATCACCCCTCCACTTT
TRBJ2-3,TRBV9,TRBD2,.,CASSGTGGVRTDTQYF,TGTGCCAGCAGCGGAACCGGGGGGGTGAGGACAGATACGCAGTATTTT
TRBJ1-2,TRBV12-3/TRBV12-4,.,.,CASSLNVQGGYTF,TGTGCCAGCAGCCTTAATGTCCAGGGGGGCTACACCTTC
TRBJ2-1,TRBV7-2,TRBD1,once,CASSSLGQGIEQFF,TGTGCCAGCAGCTCCCTGGGACAGGGTATTGAGCAGTTCTTC
TRBJ2-7,TRBV14,TRBD2,.,CASSQVGGGSYEQYF,TGTGCCAGCAGCCAAGTTGGCGGGGGCTCCTACGAGCAGTACTTC
TRBJ1-1,TRBV19,TRBD1,.,CASSIRRTGGTEAFF,TGTGCCAGTAGTATCAGACGGACAGGGGGCACTGAAGCTTTCTTT
TRBJ1-1,TRBV4-3,.,.,CASSQDLQGITEAFF,TGCGCCAGCAGCCAAGATTTACAGGGAATAACTGAAGCTTTCTTT
TRBJ2-2,TRBV15,TRBD2,.,CATSRGEGYGELFF,TGTGCCACCAGCAGGGGGGAGGGATACGGGGAGCTGTTTTTT
TRBJ2-7,TRBV7-9,.,.,CASGRSYEQYF,TGTGCCAGCGGCCGCAGCTACGAGCAGTACTTC
TRBJ2-3,TRBV7-2,TRBD2,.,CASSLARGGRTTDTQYF,TGTGCCAGCAGCTTAGCGAGGGGCGGGAGGACCACAGATACGCAGTATTTT
TRBJ2-5,TRBV7-9,.,few,CASSFGVLQETQYF,TGTGCCAGCAGCTTCGGGGTCCTCCAAGAGACCCAGTACTTC
TRBJ1-2,TRBV29-1,.,few,CSVGSLQGNLPGYTF,TGCAGCGTTGGGTCCTTACAGGGAAACCTCCCCGGCTACACCTTC
TRBJ1-1,TRBV5-5,TRBD1,.,CASSWTGPNTEAFF,TGTGCCAGCAGCTGGACAGGGCCGAACACTGAAGCTTTCTTT
TRBJ1-5,TRBV5-1,.,.,CASSLDRPDQPQHF,TGCGCCAGCAGCTTAGACAGGCCAGATCAGCCCCAGCATTTT
TRBJ1-1,TRBV5-6,TRBD1,.,CASSSYGTGGTEAFF,TGTGCCAGCAGCTCTTACGGGACAGGGGGCACTGAAGCTTTCTTT
TRBJ2-2,TRBV2,TRBD2,few,CASSEVAGGREGGELFF,TGTGCCAGCAGTGAAGTAGCGGGGGGCCGAGAGGGCGGGGAGCTGTTTTTT
TRBJ1-2,TRBV11-3,.,.,CASSLGGGPNYGYTF,TGTGCCAGCAGCTTAGGCGGGGGCCCTAACTATGGCTACACCTTC
TRBJ1-3,TRBV6-2/TRBV6-3,TRBD1,.,CASSVRDRRLSSGNTIYF,TGTGCCAGCAGCGTCCGGGACAGGAGGCTATCCTCTGGAAACACCATATATTTT
TRBJ1-2,TRBV24-1,TRBD1,.,CATSDAGTGQRGYTF,TGTGCCACCAGTGATGCCGGGACAGGCCAGAGGGGCTACACCTTC
TRBJ2-7,TRBV10-3,.,.,CAISELDTFYEQYF,TGTGCCATCAGTGAACTGGACACCTTCTACGAGCAGTACTTC
TRBJ2-3,TRBV6-6,TRBD1,.,CASSRQGVSDTQYF,TGTGCCAGCAGTCGCCAGGGGGTTTCAGATACGCAGTATTTT
TRBJ1-1,TRBV7-9,TRBD1,.,CASSPPLLGQVGSEAFF,TGTGCCAGCAGCCCACCCCTCCTAGGACAGGTGGGTAGTGAAGCTTTCTTT
TRBJ1-2,TRBV25-1,.,.,CASSGRGRARGYTF,TGTGCCAGCAGTGGTCGGGGGAGGGCGCGTGGCTACACCTTC
TRBJ1-5,TRBV5-5,.,.,CASSAPSGGNQPQHF,TGTGCCAGCAGCGCCCCCTCGGGGGGGAATCAGCCCCAGCATTTT